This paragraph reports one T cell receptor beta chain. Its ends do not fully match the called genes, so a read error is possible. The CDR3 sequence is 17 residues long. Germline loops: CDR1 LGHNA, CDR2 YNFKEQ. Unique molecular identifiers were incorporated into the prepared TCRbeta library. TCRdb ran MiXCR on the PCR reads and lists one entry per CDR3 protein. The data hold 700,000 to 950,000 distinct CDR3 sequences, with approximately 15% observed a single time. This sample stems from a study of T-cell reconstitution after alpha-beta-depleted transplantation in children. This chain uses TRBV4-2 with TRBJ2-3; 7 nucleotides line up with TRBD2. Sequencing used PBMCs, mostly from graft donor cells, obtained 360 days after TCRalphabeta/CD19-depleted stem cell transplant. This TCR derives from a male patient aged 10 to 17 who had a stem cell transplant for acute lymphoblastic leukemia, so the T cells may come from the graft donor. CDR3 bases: TGTGCCAGGAGCCTTTGGCTTCGCGGGAGCCGCACAGATACGCAGTATTTT. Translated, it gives CARSLWLRGSRTDTQYF.